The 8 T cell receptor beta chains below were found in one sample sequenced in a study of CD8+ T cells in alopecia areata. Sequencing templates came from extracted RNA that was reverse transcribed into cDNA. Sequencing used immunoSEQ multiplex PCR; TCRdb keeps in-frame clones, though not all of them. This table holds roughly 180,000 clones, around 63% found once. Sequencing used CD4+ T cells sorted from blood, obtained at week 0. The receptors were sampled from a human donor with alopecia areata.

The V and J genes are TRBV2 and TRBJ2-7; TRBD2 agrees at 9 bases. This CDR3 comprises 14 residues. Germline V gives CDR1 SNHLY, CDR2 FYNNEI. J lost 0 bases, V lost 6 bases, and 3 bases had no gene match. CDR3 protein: CASSKRGVSYEQYF. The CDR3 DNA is TGTGCCAGCAGCAAGCGGGGGGTCTCCTACGAGCAGTACTTC.

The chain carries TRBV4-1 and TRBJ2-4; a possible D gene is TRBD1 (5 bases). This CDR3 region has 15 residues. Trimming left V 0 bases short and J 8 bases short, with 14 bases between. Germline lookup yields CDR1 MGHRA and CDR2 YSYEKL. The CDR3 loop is CASSQDGAPGDIQYF. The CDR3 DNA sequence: TGCGCCAGCAGCCAAGATGGGGCGCCGGGTGACATTCAGTACTTC.

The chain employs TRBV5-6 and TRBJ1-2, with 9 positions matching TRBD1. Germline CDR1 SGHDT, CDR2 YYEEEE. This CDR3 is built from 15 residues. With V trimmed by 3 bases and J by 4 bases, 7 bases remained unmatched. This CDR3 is CASSSTGGEAYGYTF. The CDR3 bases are TGTGCCAGCAGCTCTACAGGGGGCGAGGCCTATGGCTACACCTTC. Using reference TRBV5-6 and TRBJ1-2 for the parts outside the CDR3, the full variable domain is DAGVTQSPTHLIKTRGQQVTLRCSPKSGHDTVSWYQQALGQGPQFIFQYYEEEERQRGNFPDRFSGHQFPNYSSELNVNALLLGDSALYLCASSSTGGEAYGYTFGSGTRLTVV.

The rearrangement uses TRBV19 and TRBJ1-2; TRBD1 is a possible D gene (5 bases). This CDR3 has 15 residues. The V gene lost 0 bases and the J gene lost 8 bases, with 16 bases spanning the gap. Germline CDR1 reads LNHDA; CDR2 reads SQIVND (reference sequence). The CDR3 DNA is TGTGCCAGTAGTATAGAGAAGGGGCAACCGGTCGGCTACACCTTC. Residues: CASSIEKGQPVGYTF.

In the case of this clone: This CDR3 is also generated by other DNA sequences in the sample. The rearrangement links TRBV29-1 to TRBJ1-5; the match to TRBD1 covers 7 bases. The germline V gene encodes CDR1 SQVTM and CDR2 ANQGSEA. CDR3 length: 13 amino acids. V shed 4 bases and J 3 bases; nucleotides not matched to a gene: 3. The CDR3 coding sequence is TGCAGCGTTGGGACAGGCGTCAATCAGCCCCAGCATTTT. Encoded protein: CSVGTGVNQPQHF.

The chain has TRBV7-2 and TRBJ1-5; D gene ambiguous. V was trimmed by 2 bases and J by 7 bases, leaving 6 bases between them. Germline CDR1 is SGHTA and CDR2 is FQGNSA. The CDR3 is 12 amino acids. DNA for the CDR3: TGTGCCAGCAGCTTACTTGGACAGCCCCAGCATTTT. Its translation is CASSLLGQPQHF. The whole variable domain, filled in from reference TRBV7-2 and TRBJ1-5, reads GAGVSQSPSNKVTEKGKDVELRCDPISGHTALYWYRQSLGQGLEFLIYFQGNSAPDKSGLPSDRFSAERTGGSVSTLTIQRTQQEDSAVYLCASSLLGQPQHFGDGTRLSIL.

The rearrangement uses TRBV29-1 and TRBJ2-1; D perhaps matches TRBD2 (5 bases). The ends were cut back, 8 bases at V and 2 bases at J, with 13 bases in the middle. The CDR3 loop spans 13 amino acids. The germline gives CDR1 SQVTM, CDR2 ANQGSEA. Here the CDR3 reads CSTVGDTYNEQFF. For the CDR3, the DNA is TGCAGCACTGTCGGGGATACCTACAATGAGCAGTTCTTC.

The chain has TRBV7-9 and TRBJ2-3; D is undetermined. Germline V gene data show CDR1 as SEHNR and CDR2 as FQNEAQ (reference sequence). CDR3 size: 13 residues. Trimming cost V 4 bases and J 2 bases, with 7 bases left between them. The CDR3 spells CASSYVATDTQYF. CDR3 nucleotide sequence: TGTGCCAGCAGCTACGTTGCCACAGATACGCAGTATTTT.